These 5 T cell receptor beta chains were all obtained from the same sample, sequenced in a study of T cell repertoires in cytomegalovirus infection. TCRdb reanalysed the reads using MiXCR and keeps one entry per CDR3 protein. The sample lists about 740,000 distinct CDR3 sequences, 30% to 40% occurring once. Which antigens these TCRs recognize remains unknown. The material was cultured PBMCs, obtained from culture after CMV antigen stimulation. All receptors derive from a human donor in good health (CMV status not recorded). Some clones in this sample may be carry-over from other donors' samples.

At least ten counts were recorded for this clonotype. DNA of the CDR3: TGTGCCAGCAGCTTAGTCAGAGGACTAGCGGGGGGGGACACAGATACGCAGTATTTT. Protein: CASSLVRGLAGGDTDTQYF. This sequence joins TRBV7-2 and TRBJ2-3; 15 positions agree with TRBD2. The CDR3 contains 19 residues. CDR1 and CDR2 from the germline V gene are SGHTA and FQGNSA. J was trimmed by 2 bases and V by 1 base; bases with no gene match: 7.

V usage is TRBV20-1 and J usage is TRBJ2-7, with D unresolved. Germline lookup yields CDR1 DFQATT and CDR2 SNEGSKA (reference sequence). The V end was cut by 1 base, the J end by 2 bases, with 9 bases between. The CDR3 contains 13 residues. The CDR3 spells CSARAPTTYEQYF. The CDR3 coding sequence is TGCAGTGCTAGAGCCCCTACCACCTACGAGCAGTACTTC.

The V gene is TRBV10-3, the J gene TRBJ2-3; 11 nucleotides line up with TRBD2. Germline V gives CDR1 ENHRY, CDR2 SYGVKD. V gave up 6 bases and J gave up 7 bases; unmatched junction bases: 15. The CDR3 covers 17 residues. The CDR3: CAISQGELAGELNTQYF. CDR3 in DNA: TGTGCCATCAGCCAGGGGGAACTAGCGGGAGAGCTGAATACGCAGTATTTT.

V and J are TRBV5-3 and TRBJ2-1; 9 bases match TRBD2. TRBV5-3 is recorded as an ORF, its role being uncertain. The CDR3 covers 14 residues. V lost 8 bases, J lost 4 bases, and 7 bases stayed unmatched. The CDR3 sequence: CASTLAGRYNEQFF. CDR3 coding DNA: TGTGCCAGCACCCTAGCGGGAAGGTACAATGAGCAGTTCTTC.

This clonotype came up a few times. This chain links TRBV11-2 with TRBJ1-2, with a tentative D call TRBD1 (5 bases). Germline lookup yields CDR1 SGHAT and CDR2 FQNNGV. The CDR3 runs 13 residues. Trimming cost V 1 base and J 8 bases, with 11 bases left between them. The CDR3: CASSLVRARGYTF. The CDR3 DNA reads as TGTGCCAGCAGCTTAGTCAGGGCGCGAGGCTACACCTTC. The variable domain in full, completed from reference TRBV11-2 and TRBJ1-2, reads EAGVAQSPRYKIIEKRQSVAFWCNPISGHATLYWYQQILGQGPKLLIQFQNNGVVDDSQLPKDRFSAERLKGVDSTLKIQPAKLEDSAVYLCASSLVRARGYTFGSGTRLTVV.